This entry is about one T cell receptor beta chain. This specimen comes from a study of early stage breast cancer tumors. V was clipped by 6 bases and J by 8 bases; unmatched bases: 4. The length of the CDR3 is 13 residues. The germline CDR1 and CDR2 sequences are MNHNS and SASEGT. Produced via immunoSEQ multiplex PCR; TCRdb's table is partial and in-frame only. The sample records fewer than 30,000 clones, roughly 50% being singletons. The chain employs TRBV6-1 and TRBJ1-5; 10 bases are shared with TRBD1. The source material was breast tumor tissue. The sequence was obtained from a person aged 50 to 59 with breast cancer. The CDR3 region has the DNA TGTGCCAGCAGCTCGGGACAGGGGAAGCCCCAGCATTTT. Protein: CASSSGQGKPQHF.